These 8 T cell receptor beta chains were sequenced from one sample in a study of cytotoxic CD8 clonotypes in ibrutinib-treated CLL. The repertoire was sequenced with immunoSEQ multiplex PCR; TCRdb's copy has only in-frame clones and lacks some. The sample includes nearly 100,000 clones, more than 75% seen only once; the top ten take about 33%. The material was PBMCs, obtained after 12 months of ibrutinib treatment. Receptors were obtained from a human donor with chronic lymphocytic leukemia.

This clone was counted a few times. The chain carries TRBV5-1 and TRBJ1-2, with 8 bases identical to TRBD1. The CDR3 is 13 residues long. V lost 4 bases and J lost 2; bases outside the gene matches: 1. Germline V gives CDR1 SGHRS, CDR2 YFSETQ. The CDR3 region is CASSRDRNYGYTF. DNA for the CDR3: TGCGCCAGCAGCCGGGACAGGAACTATGGCTACACCTTC.

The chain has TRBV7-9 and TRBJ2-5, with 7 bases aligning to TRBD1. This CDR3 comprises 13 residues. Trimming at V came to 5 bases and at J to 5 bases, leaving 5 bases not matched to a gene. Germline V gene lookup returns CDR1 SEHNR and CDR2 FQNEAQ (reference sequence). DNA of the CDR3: TGTGCCAGCAGCGCAGGGGGTGGGGAGACCCAGTACTTC. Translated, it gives CASSAGGGETQYF.

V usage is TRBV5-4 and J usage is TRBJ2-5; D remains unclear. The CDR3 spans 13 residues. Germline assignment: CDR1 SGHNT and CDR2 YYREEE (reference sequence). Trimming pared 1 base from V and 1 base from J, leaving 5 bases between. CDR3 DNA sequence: TGTGCCAGCAGCTTGCGGAGCCAAGAGACCCAGTACTTC. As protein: CASSLRSQETQYF.

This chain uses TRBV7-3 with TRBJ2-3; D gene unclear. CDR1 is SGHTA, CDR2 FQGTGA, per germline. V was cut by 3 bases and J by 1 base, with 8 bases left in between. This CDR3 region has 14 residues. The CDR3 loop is CASSLVTGTDTQYF. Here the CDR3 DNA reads TGTGCCAGCAGCTTGGTTACGGGCACAGATACGCAGTATTTT.

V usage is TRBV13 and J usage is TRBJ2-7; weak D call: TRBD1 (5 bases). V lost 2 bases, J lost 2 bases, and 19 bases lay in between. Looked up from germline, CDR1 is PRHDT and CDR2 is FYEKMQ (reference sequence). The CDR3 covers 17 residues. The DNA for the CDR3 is TGTGCCAGCAGCTTACCCACCAGACGACAGAGAGCCTACGAGCAGTACTTC. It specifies CASSLPTRRQRAYEQYF.

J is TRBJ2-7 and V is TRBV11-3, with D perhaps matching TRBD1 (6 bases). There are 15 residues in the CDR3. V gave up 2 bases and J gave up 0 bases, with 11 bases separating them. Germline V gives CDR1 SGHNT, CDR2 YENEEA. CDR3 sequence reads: CASSLMQGTSYEQYF. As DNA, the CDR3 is TGTGCCAGCAGCTTAATGCAGGGGACCTCCTACGAGCAGTACTTC. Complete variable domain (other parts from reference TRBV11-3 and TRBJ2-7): EAGVVQSPRYKIIEKKQPVAFWCNPISGHNTLYWYLQNLGQGPELLIRYENEEAVDDSQLPKDRFSAERLKGVDSTLKIQPAELGDSAVYLCASSLMQGTSYEQYFGPGTRLTVT.

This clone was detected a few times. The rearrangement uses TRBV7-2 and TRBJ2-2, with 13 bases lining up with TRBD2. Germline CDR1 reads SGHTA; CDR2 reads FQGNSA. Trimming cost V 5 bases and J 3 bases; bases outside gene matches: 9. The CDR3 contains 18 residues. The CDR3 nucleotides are TGTGCCAGCAGCCCGCGGACTAGCGGGGGTTCTTACACCGGGGAGCTGTTTTTT. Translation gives CASSPRTSGGSYTGELFF.

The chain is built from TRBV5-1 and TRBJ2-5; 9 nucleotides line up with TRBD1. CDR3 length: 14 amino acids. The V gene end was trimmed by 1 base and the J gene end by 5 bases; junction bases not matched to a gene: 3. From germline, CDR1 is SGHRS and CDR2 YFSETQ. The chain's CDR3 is CASSLPQGAETQYF. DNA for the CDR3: TGCGCCAGCAGCTTGCCACAGGGGGCCGAGACCCAGTACTTC.